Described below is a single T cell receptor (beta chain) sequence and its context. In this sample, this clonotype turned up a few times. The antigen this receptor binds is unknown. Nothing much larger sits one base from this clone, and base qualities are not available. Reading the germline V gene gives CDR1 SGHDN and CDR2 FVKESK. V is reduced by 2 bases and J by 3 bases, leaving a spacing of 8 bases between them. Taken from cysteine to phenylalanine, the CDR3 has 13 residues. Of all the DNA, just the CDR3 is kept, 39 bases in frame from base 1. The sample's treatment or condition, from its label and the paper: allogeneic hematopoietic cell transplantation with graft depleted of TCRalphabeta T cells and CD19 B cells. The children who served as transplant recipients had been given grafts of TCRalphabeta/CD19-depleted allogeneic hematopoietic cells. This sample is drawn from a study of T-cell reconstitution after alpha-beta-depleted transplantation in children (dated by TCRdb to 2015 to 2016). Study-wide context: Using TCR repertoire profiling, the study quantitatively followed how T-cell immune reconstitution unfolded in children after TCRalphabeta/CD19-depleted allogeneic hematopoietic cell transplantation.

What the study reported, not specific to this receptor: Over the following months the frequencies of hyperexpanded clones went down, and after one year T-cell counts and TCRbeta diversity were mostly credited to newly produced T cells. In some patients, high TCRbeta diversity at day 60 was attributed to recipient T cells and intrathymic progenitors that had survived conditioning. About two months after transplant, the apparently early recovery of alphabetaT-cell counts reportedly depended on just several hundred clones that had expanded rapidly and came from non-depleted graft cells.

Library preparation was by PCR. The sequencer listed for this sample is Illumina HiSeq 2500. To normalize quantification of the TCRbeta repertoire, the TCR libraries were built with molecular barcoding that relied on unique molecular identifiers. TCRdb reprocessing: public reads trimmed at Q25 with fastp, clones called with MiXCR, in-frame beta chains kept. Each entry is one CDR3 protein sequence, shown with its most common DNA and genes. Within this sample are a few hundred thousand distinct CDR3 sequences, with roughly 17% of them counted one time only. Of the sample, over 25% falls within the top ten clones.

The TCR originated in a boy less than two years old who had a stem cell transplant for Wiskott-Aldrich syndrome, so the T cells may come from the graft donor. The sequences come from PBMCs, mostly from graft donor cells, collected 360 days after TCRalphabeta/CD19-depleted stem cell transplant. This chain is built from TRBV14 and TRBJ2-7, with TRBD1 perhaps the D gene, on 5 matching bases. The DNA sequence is TGTGCCAGCAGCCAAAGGGGTCTCTACGAGCAGTACTTC. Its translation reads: CASSQRGLYEQYF.